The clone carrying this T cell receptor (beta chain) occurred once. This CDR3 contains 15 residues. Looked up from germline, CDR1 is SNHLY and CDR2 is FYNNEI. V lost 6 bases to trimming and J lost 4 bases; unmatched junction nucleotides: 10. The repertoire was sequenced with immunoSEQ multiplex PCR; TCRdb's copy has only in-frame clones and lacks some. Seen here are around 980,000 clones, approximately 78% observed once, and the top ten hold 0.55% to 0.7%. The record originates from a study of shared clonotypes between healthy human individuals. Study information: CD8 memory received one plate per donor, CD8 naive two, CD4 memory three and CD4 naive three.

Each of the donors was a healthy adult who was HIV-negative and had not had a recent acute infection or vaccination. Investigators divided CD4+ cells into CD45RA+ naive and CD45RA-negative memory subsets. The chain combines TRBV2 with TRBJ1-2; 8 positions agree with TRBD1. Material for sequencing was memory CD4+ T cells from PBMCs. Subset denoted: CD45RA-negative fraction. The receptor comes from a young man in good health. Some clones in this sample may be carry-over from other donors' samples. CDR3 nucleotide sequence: TGTGCCAGCAGGACGTTAAGACAGGGGAGCTATGGCTACACCTTC. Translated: CASRTLRQGSYGYTF.